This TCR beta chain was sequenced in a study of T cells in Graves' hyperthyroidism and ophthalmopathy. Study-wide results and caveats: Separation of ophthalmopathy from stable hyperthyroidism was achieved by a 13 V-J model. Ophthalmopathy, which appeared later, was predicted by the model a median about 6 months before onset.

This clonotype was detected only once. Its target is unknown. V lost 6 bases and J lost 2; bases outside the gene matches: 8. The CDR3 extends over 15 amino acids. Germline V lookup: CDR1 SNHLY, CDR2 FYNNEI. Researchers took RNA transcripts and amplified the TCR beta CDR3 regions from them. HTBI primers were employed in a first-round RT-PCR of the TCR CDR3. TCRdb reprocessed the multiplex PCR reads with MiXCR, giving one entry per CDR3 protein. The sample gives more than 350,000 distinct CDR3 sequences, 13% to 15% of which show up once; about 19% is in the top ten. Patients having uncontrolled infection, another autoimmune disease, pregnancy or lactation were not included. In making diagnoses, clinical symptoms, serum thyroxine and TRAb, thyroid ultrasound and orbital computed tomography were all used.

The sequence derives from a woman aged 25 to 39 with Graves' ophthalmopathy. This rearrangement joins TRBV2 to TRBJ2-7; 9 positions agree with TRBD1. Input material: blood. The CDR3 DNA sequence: TGTGCCAGCAGCGCCGGGACAGGGAACACCTACGAGCAGTACTTC. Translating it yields CASSAGTGNTYEQYF.